A single sample is the source of the 25 T cell receptor beta chains below, sequenced in a study of T-cell memory formation after mild COVID-19. One entry per CDR3 protein results from TCRdb running MiXCR on the 5' RACE reads. Among about 200,000 distinct CDR3 sequences listed, 9.5% were seen once. Sequenced: PBMCs or a T cell subset sorted from them (not recorded which). These receptors were obtained from a man in his late teens or twenties who had mild COVID-19 (a few samples of this study predate the infection). Cell type and time point are not known.

Only a few counts were recorded for this clonotype. V and J are TRBV12-3 or TRBV12-4 and TRBJ2-3, with a possible D match to TRBD2 (5 bases). The CDR3 spans 14 residues. Deletions cut 5 bases from V and 0 bases from J, with 9 bases between. Here the CDR3 DNA reads TGTGCCAGCAGTCCGGGGATTAGCACAGATACGCAGTATTTT. Translating gives CASSPGISTDTQYF.

This clonotype showed up just a few times. The germline gene is not matched at one end of the junction; a read error may be the cause. V is TRBV18 and J is TRBJ2-3; D may be TRBD1 (6 bases). The CDR3 has 12 residues. Germline assignment: CDR1 KGHSH and CDR2 LQKENI. CDR3 sequence reads: CASSWDTNTQYF. In DNA form, the CDR3 reads TGTGCCAGCTCTTGGGACACAAATACGCAGTATTTT.

Only a few counts were recorded for this clonotype. V gene TRBV11-2 combines with J gene TRBJ1-2; maybe TRBD1 (5 bases). CDR3 length equals 15 residues. Germline V CDR1 and CDR2: SGHAT, FQNNGV. V lost 5 bases and J lost 4, with 17 bases in between. Written as DNA, the CDR3 is TGTGCCAGCAGCACGCATCAGGGCTATGGCTATGGCTACACCTTC. Residues: CASSTHQGYGYGYTF.

About this clonotype: The junction shows a germline mismatch at one end, possibly a read error. The genes are TRBV3-1 and TRBJ2-5; D gene unclear. Germline V CDR1 and CDR2: LGHDT, YNNKEL (reference sequence). This CDR3 region has 11 residues. The CDR3 loop is CASNQEVTQYF. The CDR3 DNA sequence: TGTGCCAGCAACCAAGAGGTGACCCAGTACTTC.

The table lists this clonotype with a few counts. This rearrangement joins TRBV9 to TRBJ2-5; TRBD2 aligns across 11 bases. V lost 2 bases, J lost 2 bases, and 2 bases stayed unmatched. CDR1 is SGDLS and CDR2 is YYNGEE in the germline V gene. This CDR3 is 15 amino acids long. The CDR3 DNA is TGTGCCAGCAGCGTGGGACTAGCGGAACAAGAGACCCAGTACTTC. Its translation is CASSVGLAEQETQYF.

The chain joins TRBV5-4 to TRBJ2-3, with D uncertain. This CDR3 contains 14 residues. V was trimmed by 0 bases and J by 0 bases, leaving 5 bases between them. CDR1 is SGHNT, CDR2 YYREEE, per germline (reference sequence). The chain's CDR3 is CASSLVFSTDTQYF. CDR3 DNA sequence: TGTGCCAGCAGCTTGGTCTTCAGCACAGATACGCAGTATTTT.

The chain combines TRBV20-1 with TRBJ1-1, with D possibly being TRBD1 (5 bases). V was clipped by 3 bases and J by 5 bases, with 13 bases between them. CDR1 is DFQATT and CDR2 is SNEGSKA in the germline V gene (reference sequence). The CDR3 runs to 13 residues. CDR3 in DNA: TGCAGTGCTAGTCAGGGAAGGGGTACTGAAGCTTTCTTT. It is translated as CSASQGRGTEAFF.

V usage is TRBV6-5 and J usage is TRBJ2-5; 7 bases agree with TRBD1. Germline lookup yields CDR1 MNHEY and CDR2 SVGAGI. The CDR3 sequence is 13 residues long. V shed 6 bases and J 2 bases; nucleotides not matched to a gene: 3. CDR3: CASRRGQQETQYF. CDR3 nucleotide sequence: TGTGCCAGCAGAAGGGGACAGCAAGAGACCCAGTACTTC.

This chain uses TRBV9 with TRBJ2-3, with D unresolved. The V gene's germline CDR1 is SGDLS and CDR2 YYNGEE. The CDR3 has 16 amino acids. Trimming stripped 4 bases from V and 0 bases from J, with 15 bases between. The CDR3 nucleotides read TGTGCCAGCAGCTACTCGATCGGACGGAGCACAGATACGCAGTATTTT. This gives the protein CASSYSIGRSTDTQYF.

This clonotype turned up a few times. V is TRBV6-2 or TRBV6-3 and J is TRBJ2-3; 9 nucleotides line up with TRBD1. This CDR3 has 14 residues. The germline V gene has CDR1 MNHEY and CDR2 SVGEGT. J lost 1 base, V lost 7 bases, and 3 bases had no gene match. CDR3 sequence reads: CASNDRGGTDTQYF. The CDR3 bases are TGTGCCAGCAACGACAGGGGGGGCACAGATACGCAGTATTTT.

This clonotype was recorded at least ten times. The chain recombines TRBV6-6 with TRBJ1-6; a weak D match, TRBD1 (5 bases). Trimming cost V 2 bases and J 6 bases, with 11 bases left between them. The CDR3 runs 15 residues. Germline V lookup: CDR1 MNHNY, CDR2 SVGAGI (reference sequence). CDR3 sequence: CASSYGAGPNSPLHF. The DNA of the CDR3 is TGTGCCAGCAGTTACGGGGCAGGGCCTAATTCACCCCTCCACTTT.

This sequence joins TRBV7-2 and TRBJ1-1; 10 bases match TRBD1. The ends lost 5 bases at V and 3 bases at J; junction bases unmatched: 12. The CDR3 contains 17 residues. CDR1 is SGHTA, CDR2 FQGNSA, per germline. The CDR3 nucleotides are TGTGCCAGCAGCCCTGACCGGGACAGGGGTCGTGACACTGAAGCTTTCTTT. It encodes CASSPDRDRGRDTEAFF.

This clonotype occurred a few times. The chain couples TRBV25-1 to TRBJ2-1, with D possibly matching TRBD2 (5 bases). The CDR3 is 12 amino acids. Germline CDR1 and CDR2: MGHDK and SYGVNS. V lost 8 bases and J 7 bases, leaving 12 bases between the germline ends. CDR3 DNA sequence: TGTGCCAGCGCCCGAGGGAAAAATGAGCAGTTCTTC. This translates into CASARGKNEQFF.

The chain combines TRBV7-9 with TRBJ2-1, with 11 bases aligning to TRBD2. Germline CDR1 reads SEHNR; CDR2 reads FQNEAQ (reference sequence). There are 16 residues in the CDR3. V lost 3 bases, J lost 2 bases, and 3 bases stayed unmatched. CDR3 in amino acids: CASSFLAGGTYNEQFF. Written as DNA, the CDR3 is TGTGCCAGCAGCTTCTTAGCGGGGGGGACCTACAATGAGCAGTTCTTC. The full variable domain, in which reference TRBV7-9 and TRBJ2-1 provide the parts outside the CDR3, is DTGVSQNPRHKITKRGQNVTFRCDPISEHNRLYWYRQTLGQGPEFLTYFQNEAQLEKSRLLSDRFSAERPKGSFSTLEIQRTEQGDSAMYLCASSFLAGGTYNEQFFGPGTRLTVL.

J is TRBJ2-7 and V is TRBV20-1, with a tentative D call TRBD2 (7 bases). V lost 0 bases and J 6 bases, leaving 9 bases between the germline ends. The CDR3 is 12 residues long. The germline V gene has CDR1 DFQATT and CDR2 SNEGSKA (reference sequence). The CDR3 loop is CSAREGGAEQYF. Written as DNA, the CDR3 is TGCAGTGCTAGAGAGGGGGGGGCCGAGCAGTACTTC.

V gene TRBV11-2 combines with J gene TRBJ2-2; the D gene is possibly TRBD2 (6 bases). This CDR3 comprises 16 residues. The V gene lost 5 bases and the J gene lost 2 bases, with 15 bases spanning the gap. The germline V gene has CDR1 SGHAT and CDR2 FQNNGV. The CDR3 DNA follows: TGTGCCAGCAGCATTGCCGGGACTGGCAACACCGGGGAGCTGTTTTTT. Its protein is CASSIAGTGNTGELFF. The variable domain in full, with the rest retrieved from reference TRBV11-2 and TRBJ2-2, is EAGVAQSPRYKIIEKRQSVAFWCNPISGHATLYWYQQILGQGPKLLIQFQNNGVVDDSQLPKDRFSAERLKGVDSTLKIQPAKLEDSAVYLCASSIAGTGNTGELFFGEGSRLTVL.

The J gene is TRBJ1-2, the V gene TRBV24-1; 7 nucleotides line up with TRBD1. Germline V gives CDR1 KGHDR, CDR2 SFDVKD. V lost 4 bases to trimming and J lost 5 bases; unmatched junction nucleotides: 9. This CDR3 has 15 residues. The CDR3 nucleotides read TGTGCCACCAGTGACGGGACAGACCAATATTATGGCTACACCTTC. Its translation is CATSDGTDQYYGYTF.

The chain carries TRBV6-2 or TRBV6-3 and TRBJ2-2, with unresolved D. Germline CDR1 and CDR2: MNHEY and SVGEGT. This CDR3 has 17 amino acids. V was shortened by 4 bases and J by 0 bases, with 15 bases between the two germline ends. As DNA, the CDR3 is TGTGCCAGCAGTTCGCCCCTAACGGCCGCGAACACCGGGGAGCTGTTTTTT. The encoded protein is CASSSPLTAANTGELFF.

This clonotype was found many times. The J gene is TRBJ2-3, the V gene TRBV5-1; 8 nucleotides agree with TRBD2. Germline values: CDR1 SGHRS, CDR2 YFSETQ. This CDR3 region has 15 residues. V lost 3 bases to trimming and J lost 5 bases; unmatched junction nucleotides: 8. CDR3 in amino acids: CASSSAGTRGDTQYF. Written as DNA, the CDR3 is TGCGCCAGCAGCTCCGCCGGGACTAGGGGAGATACGCAGTATTTT.

There are a few counts of this clonotype. The rearrangement uses TRBV9 and TRBJ1-3, with D hard to call. V lost 0 bases and J 3 bases, leaving 10 bases between the germline ends. This CDR3 has 15 residues. The germline CDR1 and CDR2 sequences are SGDLS and YYNGEE. The CDR3 DNA reads as TGTGCCAGCAGCGTAGACGGTGTAGTTGGAAACACCATATATTTT. This gives the protein CASSVDGVVGNTIYF.

The J gene is TRBJ2-7, the V gene TRBV10-1, with D perhaps matching TRBD1 (6 bases). The V and J ends lost 6 bases and 0 bases respectively, with 21 bases between them. Germline CDR1 WNHNN, CDR2 SYGVQD (reference sequence). This CDR3 spans 17 amino acids. CDR3: CASSDQPGTPDSYEQYV. For the CDR3, the DNA is TGCGCCAGCAGCGACCAACCCGGGACACCGGACTCCTACGAGCAGTACGTC.

This clonotype was picked up many times. The chain carries TRBV7-3 and TRBJ1-1, with TRBD1 identical over 8 bases. CDR3 length: 14 residues. The V gene's germline CDR1 is SGHTA and CDR2 FQGTGA. V trimming: 5 bases; J trimming: 4 bases; junction bases outside the gene matches: 6. This chain's CDR3 is CASSQAGGGTEAFF. The DNA of the CDR3 is TGTGCCAGCAGCCAGGCAGGGGGCGGCACTGAAGCTTTCTTT.

The rearrangement joins TRBV5-4 to TRBJ2-3, with D possibly being TRBD1 or TRBD2 (6 bases each). The CDR3 runs 15 residues. The germline CDR1 and CDR2 sequences are SGHNT and YYREEE (reference sequence). Trimming took off 2 bases at V and 2 bases at J, with 12 bases between the two ends. CDR3 sequence: CASSFNGGHTDTQYF. In DNA, the CDR3 is TGTGCCAGCAGCTTTAACGGGGGCCACACAGATACGCAGTATTTT.

This clonotype was seen ten or more times. The chain uses TRBV7-3 and TRBJ1-3; D unclear. V shed 5 bases and J shed 0 bases, with 5 bases lying between them. This CDR3 has 13 residues. The germline V gene encodes CDR1 SGHTA and CDR2 FQGTGA. The CDR3 DNA reads TGTGCCAGCAGCACAGACTCTGGAAACACCATATATTTT. Translating gives CASSTDSGNTIYF.

This clonotype was counted only a few times. CDR3 sequence reads: CASSLNPGAGETQYF. The CDR3 DNA reads TGTGCCAGCAGTTTAAACCCGGGGGCTGGGGAGACCCAGTACTTC. The chain is built from TRBV28 and TRBJ2-5, with D tentatively TRBD1 or TRBD2 (6 bases each). Trimming stripped 2 bases from V and 5 bases from J, with 15 bases between. CDR1 is MDHEN and CDR2 is SYDVKM in the germline V gene. The CDR3 runs 15 residues. Combining the CDR3 with reference TRBV28 and TRBJ2-5 gives the whole variable domain DVKVTQSSRYLVKRTGEKVFLECVQDMDHENMFWYRQDPGLGLRLIYFSYDVKMKEKGDIPEGYSVSREKKERFSLILESASTNQTSMYLCASSLNPGAGETQYFGPGTRLLVL.